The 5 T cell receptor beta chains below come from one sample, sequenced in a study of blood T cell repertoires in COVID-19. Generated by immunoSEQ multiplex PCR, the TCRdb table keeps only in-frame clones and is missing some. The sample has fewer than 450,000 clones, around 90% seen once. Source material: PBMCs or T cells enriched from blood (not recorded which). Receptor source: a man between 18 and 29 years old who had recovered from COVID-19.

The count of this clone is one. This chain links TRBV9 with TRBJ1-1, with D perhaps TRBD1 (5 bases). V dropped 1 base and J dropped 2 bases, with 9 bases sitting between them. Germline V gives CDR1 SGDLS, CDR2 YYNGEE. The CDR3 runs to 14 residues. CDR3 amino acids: CASSVLDKNTEAFF. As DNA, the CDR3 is TGTGCCAGCAGCGTACTGGACAAAAACACTGAAGCTTTCTTT.

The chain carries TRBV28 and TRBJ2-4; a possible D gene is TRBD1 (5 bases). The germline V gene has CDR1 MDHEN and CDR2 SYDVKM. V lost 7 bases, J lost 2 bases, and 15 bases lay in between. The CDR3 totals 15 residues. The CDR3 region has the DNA TGTGCCAGCACCGAATTGCAGGGTTCCAAAAACATTCAGTACTTC. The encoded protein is CASTELQGSKNIQYF.

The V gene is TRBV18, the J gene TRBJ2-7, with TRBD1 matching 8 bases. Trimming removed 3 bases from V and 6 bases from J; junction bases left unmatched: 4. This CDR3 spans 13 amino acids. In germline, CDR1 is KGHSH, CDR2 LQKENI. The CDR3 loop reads CASSPTTGAEQYF. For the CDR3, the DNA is TGTGCCAGCTCACCGACGACAGGGGCCGAGCAGTACTTC.

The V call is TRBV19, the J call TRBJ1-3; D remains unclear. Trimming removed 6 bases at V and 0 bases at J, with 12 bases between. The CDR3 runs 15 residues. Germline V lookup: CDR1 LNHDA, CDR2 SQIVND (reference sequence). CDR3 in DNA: TGTGCCAGTAGATCACCCTTCGGCTCTGGAAACACCATATATTTT. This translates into CASRSPFGSGNTIYF. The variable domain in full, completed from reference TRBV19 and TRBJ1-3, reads DGGITQSPKYLFRKEGQNVTLSCEQNLNHDAMYWYRQDPGQGLRLIYYSQIVNDFQKGDIAEGYSVSREKKESFPLTVTSAQKNPTAFYLCASRSPFGSGNTIYFGEGSWLTVV.

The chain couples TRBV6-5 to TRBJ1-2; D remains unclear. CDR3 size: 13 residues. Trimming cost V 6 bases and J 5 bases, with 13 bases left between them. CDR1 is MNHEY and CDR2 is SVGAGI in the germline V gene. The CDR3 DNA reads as TGTGCCAGCAGACGGGAGGAGAGTTATGGCTACACCTTC. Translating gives CASRREESYGYTF.